A selection of T cell receptor beta chains follows, all from one sample in a study of radiotherapy plus CTLA-4 blockade in lung cancer. Assay: immunoSEQ multiplex PCR; the TCRdb copy retains only in-frame clones and omits some. The table has around 130,000 clones, 85% to 90% seen once. The starting material was peripheral blood, obtained from a patient treated with radiotherapy plus ipilimumab. These receptors came from a human donor with non-small cell lung cancer that progressed on radiotherapy plus ipilimumab. Each CDR3 is given with its conserved first and last residue. The order of the fields is V gene, J gene, D gene, clone size, CDR3 DNA, CDR3 protein. D genes are given only for firm matches. A row's size may be missing; if present it is once, few, many or a size class.

TRBV7-9	TRBJ2-5	-	once	TGTGCCAGCAGCCCATCATTCGGGGGAGTGGAGACCCAGTACTTC	CASSPSFGGVETQYF
TRBV29-1	TRBJ2-3	-	-	TGCAGCGTTTGGGACACCGGGAGCACAGATACGCAGTATTTT	CSVWDTGSTDTQYF
TRBV19	TRBJ1-1	-	-	TGTGCCAGTAGTATAGTGAACACTGAAGCTTTCTTT	CASSIVNTEAFF
TRBV29-1	TRBJ2-2	TRBD2	-	TGCAGCGCTGGACTAGCGGGAGGGTTGAACACCGGGGAGCTGTTTTTT	CSAGLAGGLNTGELFF
TRBV5-4	TRBJ1-1	-	-	TGTGCCAGCAGCTTGGATCCGGGCACTGAAGCTTTCTTT	CASSLDPGTEAFF
TRBV5-1	TRBJ2-1	-	-	TGCGCCAGCAGTCTAGCAAACCCCTTTTCCTACAATGAGCAGTTCTTC	CASSLANPFSYNEQFF
TRBV19	TRBJ2-3	-	once	TGTGCCAGTAGTAATCTCGGCGGGAAAAACACAGATACGCAGTATTTT	CASSNLGGKNTDTQYF
TRBV6-6	TRBJ1-1	-	-	TGTGCCAGCCTTTCAGGGTGGGCAGACACTGAAGCTTTCTTT	CASLSGWADTEAFF
TRBV5-6	TRBJ2-3	-	-	TGTGCCAGCGGGGAACAGCTCGGAGATACGCAGTATTTT	CASGEQLGDTQYF
TRBV5-1	TRBJ2-1	-	-	TGCGCCAGCAGCCCAAACCCCTCCTTCGTGAATGAGCAGTTCTTC	CASSPNPSFVNEQFF
TRBV7-2	TRBJ1-5	-	-	TGTGCCAGCAGTCGGGACGGGAGCGATCAGCCCCAGCATTTT	CASSRDGSDQPQHF
TRBV19	TRBJ2-1	-	-	TGTGCCAGTAGTGCGAACAAAGACTACAATGAGCAGTTCTTC	CASSANKDYNEQFF
TRBV14	TRBJ2-1	-	-	TGTGCCAGCAGCCCGCTACTGGGCCCCAGGAATGAGCAGTTCTTC	CASSPLLGPRNEQFF
TRBV2	TRBJ2-2	TRBD2	once	TGTGCCAGCCACAGACTAGCCCGGGGCACCGGGGAGCTGTTTTTT	CASHRLARGTGELFF
TRBV29-1	TRBJ2-1	-	-	TGCAGCGGGGGGAGGTGGGGCCGCCAGAATGAGCAGTTCTTC	CSGGRWGRQNEQFF
TRBV6-1	TRBJ2-1	-	-	TGTGCCAGCAGAGAGACACTCTCCTCCTACAATGAGCAGTTCTTC	CASRETLSSYNEQFF
TRBV10-1	TRBJ2-5	TRBD2	once	TGCGCCAACCATACTAGCGGGACCGACCTCCAAGAGACCCAGTACTTC	CANHTSGTDLQETQYF
TRBV27	TRBJ2-7	-	-	TGTGCCAGCAGTTTAGCGGAATCCTACGAGCAGTACTTC	CASSLAESYEQYF
TRBV11-3	TRBJ1-1	-	-	TGTGCCAGCAGCTCATCCGGTCTCATGAACACTGAAGCTTTCTTT	CASSSSGLMNTEAFF
TRBV7-3	TRBJ2-1	-	-	TGTGCCAGCAGCTTAACCCAGGGTGGGTACAATGAGCAGTTCTTC	CASSLTQGGYNEQFF
TRBV2	TRBJ2-2	TRBD2	-	TGTGCCAGCAGTCCCGGGACTAGCGGGTCCGGGGAGCTGTTTTTT	CASSPGTSGSGELFF
TRBV6-5	TRBJ2-4	-	-	TGTGCCAGCAGACTTAGCCCGAACGAAAACATTCAGTACTTC	CASRLSPNENIQYF
TRBV9	TRBJ1-1	-	once	TGTGCCAGCAGCGTAGAGTTGGGAACTGAAGCTTTCTTT	CASSVELGTEAFF
TRBV9	TRBJ2-1	TRBD1	-	TGTGCCAGCAGCTCGAGTGGACAGGGGGTAAATGAGCAGTTCTTC	CASSSSGQGVNEQFF
TRBV5-1	TRBJ2-2	-	-	TGCGCCAGCAGCTTGTCGGGCACCGGGGAGCTGTTTTTT	CASSLSGTGELFF
TRBV29-1	TRBJ2-2	-	-	TGCAGCGTTGAGGGCGGGGAGCTGTTTTTT	CSVEGGELFF
TRBV9	TRBJ1-1	-	-	TGTGCCAGCAGCGGTGGTAAGGGGAACACTGAAGCTTTCTTT	CASSGGKGNTEAFF
TRBV5-1	TRBJ2-3	-	once	TGCGCCAGCAGCGGGGGGACTTCGTACACAGATACGCAGTATTTT	CASSGGTSYTDTQYF
TRBV5-4	TRBJ2-3	-	-	TGTGCCAGCAGCTTGAGTGTGCCAGATACGCAGTATTTT	CASSLSVPDTQYF
TRBV2	TRBJ2-7	TRBD1	-	TGTGCCAGCCCCCGATCAAGGACAGGGGGAGGCGAGCAGTACTTC	CASPRSRTGGGEQYF
TRBV29-1	TRBJ2-7	-	-	TGCAGCGTTGCCTCCCGGTTTACCGACGAGCAGTACTTC	CSVASRFTDEQYF
TRBV13	TRBJ2-5	-	-	TGTGCCAGCAGCTTAGCGGGACACGATAAAGAGACCCAGTACTTC	CASSLAGHDKETQYF
TRBV6-1	TRBJ1-1	-	-	TGTGCCAGCAGTGAAGCGCGGGGGAAAGCTTTCTTT	CASSEARGKAFF
TRBV30	TRBJ2-5	TRBD2	-	TGTGCCTGGAGTTTAGCGGGAGGGGAGACCCAGTACTTC	CAWSLAGGETQYF
TRBV6-5	TRBJ2-5	-	-	TGTGCCAGCAGGTCGACTGGGCTCACCCAGTACTTC	CASRSTGLTQYF
TRBV30	TRBJ1-1	-	few	TGTGCCTGGAGTGTCAGGCGGATTACCATGAACACTGAAGCTTTCTTT	CAWSVRRITMNTEAFF
TRBV2	TRBJ2-7	TRBD1	once	TGTGCCAGCACACAGGGGGCCCGCTACGAGCAGTACTTC	CASTQGARYEQYF
TRBV29-1	TRBJ2-1	TRBD2	-	TGCAGCGTTAGTTTAACTAGCGGGTACAATGAGCAGTTCTTC	CSVSLTSGYNEQFF
TRBV6-5	TRBJ1-3	TRBD1	-	TGTGCCAGCGGGGACAGGCCCTCTGGAAACACCATATATTTT	CASGDRPSGNTIYF
TRBV6-6	TRBJ1-1	TRBD1	-	TGTGCCAGCAGTTACGGATCGGCAGGGGGCACTGAAGCTTTCTTT	CASSYGSAGGTEAFF
TRBV6-5	TRBJ2-1	TRBD2	-	TGTGCCAGCAGCGGGACTAGCGGGTACAATGAGCAGTTCTTC	CASSGTSGYNEQFF
TRBV7-9	TRBJ2-1	-	few	TGTGCCAGCAGCCCGCTAGCGGAGCAGTTCTTC	CASSPLAEQFF
TRBV5-6	TRBJ2-5	TRBD2	-	TGTGCCAGCAGGGCCAGCGGGAGTTTAGAGACCCAGTACTTC	CASRASGSLETQYF
TRBV2	TRBJ1-2	-	-	TGTGCCAGCAGTGTAGTGTCTGTGGCAGCTCCCTATGGCTACACCTTC	CASSVVSVAAPYGYTF
TRBV7-9	TRBJ2-2	-	-	TGTGCCAGCAGCTTACTGGGTGCGAACACCGGGGAGCTGTTTTTT	CASSLLGANTGELFF
TRBV2	TRBJ2-7	-	-	TGTGCCAGCAGTTGGGACCGAAACTACGAGCAGTACTTC	CASSWDRNYEQYF
TRBV5-1	TRBJ1-1	-	once	TGCGCCAGCAGCTTGGGACAAATGAACACTGAAGCTTTCTTT	CASSLGQMNTEAFF
TRBV6-5	TRBJ2-5	-	-	TGTGCCAGCAGCCGCCCGGGCCAAGAGACCCAGTACTTC	CASSRPGQETQYF
TRBV7-2	TRBJ2-7	-	-	TGTGCCAGCAGCTTGTCCCTTAGCCGGGCCTACGAGCAGTACTTC	CASSLSLSRAYEQYF
TRBV7-8	TRBJ1-2	TRBD1	-	TGTGCCAGCAGCCCCGGGACAGCCACCTATGGCTACACCTTC	CASSPGTATYGYTF
TRBV14	TRBJ1-2	-	-	TGTGCCAGCAGCCAGTGGATTCACTATGGCTACACCTTC	CASSQWIHYGYTF
TRBV27	TRBJ2-7	-	-	TGTGCCAGCAGGCGTAGCCCGAAGGGGGGGGAGCAGTACTTC	CASRRSPKGGEQYF
TRBV10-1	TRBJ2-7	TRBD1	once	TGCGCCAGCAGTGCCAGGGGGACCTACGAGCAGTACTTC	CASSARGTYEQYF